This TCR beta chain came from a study of CXCR3-negative and CXCR3-positive naive CD8 T cells. The CDR3 consists of 15 residues. Looked up from germline, CDR1 is SQVTM and CDR2 is ANQGSEA. As concerns this clonotype: No antigen is known for it.

The authors made the TRB cDNA libraries by 5' RACE using UMI labels. Following a re-call of the 5' RACE reads, TCRdb has one entry per CDR3 protein and lacks DNA. The sample table includes 55,000 to 75,000 distinct CDR3 sequences. General study results and limits: The study found more hydrophobic TRB CDR3s in CXCR3-positive naive cells than in CXCR3-negative naive cells.

Sample: naive CXCR3+ CD8+ T cells from blood. Noted subset: CD45RO-CCR7+CD27+CD95- naive CD8+ T cells expressing CXCR3 (TNR3+). The sequence derives from a human donor in good health. Some clones in this sample may be carry-over from other donors' samples. The chain combines TRBV29-1 with TRBJ2-5. This CDR3 reads CSVDRLTGNQETQYF.